These 21 T cell receptor beta chains were all obtained from the same sample, sequenced in a study of TIL therapy for anti-PD-1-resistant metastatic lung cancer. Sample time point: pre-treatment sample, taken before nivolumab and TIL therapy. Pleural nodules or supraclavicular lymph nodes made up most of the excised metastases sampled. The immunoSEQ assay was v3. This table comes from immunoSEQ multiplex PCR, and its TCRdb copy is limited to in-frame clones, with some not included. The table records about 26,000 clones, approximately 57% of them present only once. The sequencing here drew on tumor tissue, taken at baseline. The source is a woman aged 30-85 years with non-small cell lung cancer.

The chain joins TRBV11-2 to TRBJ2-3; 7 positions match TRBD2. V dropped 1 base and J dropped 5; count of bases not matched to a gene: 3. The V gene's germline CDR1 is SGHAT and CDR2 FQNNGV. CDR3 size: 14 residues. CDR3 protein: CASSLGGGRDTQYF. CDR3 DNA sequence: TGTGCCAGCAGCTTAGGAGGCGGGAGAGATACGCAGTATTTT.

This clone was detected once. The chain links TRBV5-4 to TRBJ2-5; D is unresolved. CDR3 size: 13 residues. Trimming pared 2 bases from V and 4 bases from J, leaving 9 bases between. Germline lookup yields CDR1 SGHNT and CDR2 YYREEE (reference sequence). The CDR3 DNA reads as TGTGCCAGCAGCTTCCAGTTGGGAGAGACCCAGTACTTC. This translates into CASSFQLGETQYF.

The chain has TRBV6-6 and TRBJ1-5; possible D gene TRBD1, 5 bases. The V gene lost 6 bases and the J gene lost 2 bases, with 14 bases spanning the gap. The germline V gene encodes CDR1 MNHNY and CDR2 SVGAGI (reference sequence). The CDR3 is 15 amino acids. CDR3 loop: CASSSPDSRNQPQHF. In DNA form, the CDR3 reads TGTGCCAGCAGCTCCCCCGACAGTCGCAATCAGCCCCAGCATTTT.

This clone was seen more than once but under ten times. This chain links TRBV10-2 with TRBJ1-1, with D possibly TRBD1 on 5 matching bases. Trimming shortened V by 10 bases and J by 1 base, and 13 bases separated the two germline ends. The CDR3 consists of 13 residues. Per the germline V gene, CDR1 is WSHSY and CDR2 is SAAADI. The CDR3 reads CATEAQENTEAFF. The CDR3 coding sequence is TGCGCCACCGAAGCACAGGAGAACACTGAAGCTTTCTTT.

The chain employs TRBV9 and TRBJ1-3; D call uncertain. The CDR3 extends over 14 amino acids. Trimming took off 0 bases at V and 4 bases at J, with 8 bases between the two ends. Germline values: CDR1 SGDLS, CDR2 YYNGEE. The CDR3 loop is CASSVGVAGNTIYF. The CDR3 region has the DNA TGTGCCAGCAGCGTAGGGGTCGCCGGAAACACCATATATTTT.

The chain recombines TRBV27 with TRBJ2-1; D not certain. This CDR3 is 13 amino acids long. Germline CDR1 MNHEY, CDR2 SMNVEV (reference sequence). V gave up 5 bases and J gave up 3 bases, with 8 bases separating them. CDR3 nucleotides: TGTGCCAGCAGTCAAACAAACTACAATGAGCAGTTCTTC. This codes for CASSQTNYNEQFF.

V gene TRBV10-3 combines with J gene TRBJ2-7, with a tentative D call TRBD1 (5 bases). The CDR3 runs 12 residues. Germline-derived CDR1 and CDR2 are ENHRY and SYGVKD. The V end lost 5 bases, the J end lost 3 bases, and 8 bases lay between the germline ends. The CDR3 protein is CAISQGDYEQYF. The CDR3 region has the DNA TGTGCCATCAGTCAGGGTGACTACGAGCAGTACTTC.

The chain links TRBV14 to TRBJ2-7; TRBD2 matches 13 bases. Germline CDR1 reads SGHDN; CDR2 reads FVKESK. This CDR3 is built from 15 residues. V was pared by 5 bases and J by 2 bases, with 3 bases of the junction left unmatched. The CDR3 DNA is TGTGCCAGCAGCGAGGGACTAGCGGGGCCCTACGAGCAGTACTTC. Its protein product is CASSEGLAGPYEQYF.

This chain connects TRBV2 to TRBJ2-7; D might be TRBD2 (5 bases). CDR1 is SNHLY and CDR2 is FYNNEI in the germline V gene. The length of the CDR3 is 13 residues. The ends were cut back, 7 bases at V and 0 bases at J, with 10 bases in the middle. The CDR3 loop reads CASTPGVSYEQYF. CDR3 nucleotide sequence: TGTGCCAGCACCCCCGGGGTCTCCTACGAGCAGTACTTC.

The chain couples TRBV28 to TRBJ2-7; 12 bases match TRBD2. This CDR3 is 14 amino acids long. V lost 7 bases, J lost 5 bases, and 6 bases stayed unmatched. Looked up from germline, CDR1 is MDHEN and CDR2 is SYDVKM. As DNA, the CDR3 is TGTGCCAGCACCACTAGCGGGAGGAACCACGAGCAGTACTTC. It yields the protein CASTTSGRNHEQYF.

The count of this clone is one. The V call is TRBV25-1, the J call TRBJ2-3; 7 bases agree with TRBD2. The CDR3 is 14 amino acids. Germline CDR1 and CDR2: MGHDK and SYGVNS. J was trimmed by 5 bases and V by 8 bases; bases with no gene match: 10. CDR3 sequence: CASSGEGFKDTQYF. DNA for the CDR3: TGTGCCAGCTCCGGGGAGGGGTTCAAAGATACGCAGTATTTT.

The gene calls are TRBV13 and TRBJ2-2; 8 positions match TRBD1. The CDR3 runs 15 residues. The V gene's germline CDR1 is PRHDT and CDR2 FYEKMQ (reference sequence). J lost 3 bases, V lost 5 bases, and 5 bases had no gene match. The CDR3, as DNA: TGTGCCAGCAGCCCTGGACAGGGTTACACCGGGGAGCTGTTTTTT. Protein: CASSPGQGYTGELFF.

V gene TRBV5-4 combines with J gene TRBJ2-5; no firm D call. Looked up from germline, CDR1 is SGHNT and CDR2 is YYREEE (reference sequence). Trimming took 2 bases from V and 5 from J, leaving 13 bases between them. The CDR3 has 14 amino acids. The CDR3: CASSFIQTRETQYF. CDR3 coding DNA: TGTGCCAGCAGCTTCATCCAGACTCGTGAGACCCAGTACTTC.

This CDR3 is CASSIRPRDSLGYTF. CDR3 DNA sequence: TGTGCCAGTAGTATCCGTCCCCGGGACAGTCTTGGCTACACCTTC. This chain connects TRBV19 to TRBJ1-2; TRBD1 matches at 7 bases. Germline loops: CDR1 LNHDA, CDR2 SQIVND (reference sequence). The CDR3 contains 15 residues. With V trimmed by 3 bases and J by 7 bases, 11 bases remained unmatched.

As for this clone: An end of the junction differs from the germline gene, which may be a read error. The CDR3 sequence: CAISLKGTEAFF. DNA of the CDR3: TGTGCCATCAGTCTTAAGGGGACTGAAGCTTTCTTT. The chain joins TRBV6-4 to TRBJ1-1, with D perhaps TRBD1 (5 bases). Germline values: CDR1 MRHNA, CDR2 SNTAGT. The CDR3 length is 12 residues.

The genes are TRBV19 and TRBJ1-1; D unclear. Germline CDR1 reads LNHDA; CDR2 reads SQIVND (reference sequence). Between the trimmed V and J ends, which lost 7 bases and 5 bases, there was a span of 14 bases. The CDR3 consists of 13 residues. The DNA of the CDR3 is TGTGCCAGTAAGTCGGGTGGAGGAACTGAAGCTTTCTTT. It is translated as CASKSGGGTEAFF.

This clone was found a few times. The chain combines TRBV4-1 with TRBJ2-2; 11 nucleotides agree with TRBD2. The V segment lost 3 bases and the J segment 3 bases; nucleotides outside the gene matches: 6. Germline-derived CDR1 and CDR2 are MGHRA and YSYEKL. This CDR3 contains 17 residues. DNA for the CDR3: TGCGCCAGCAGCCATCCCTCGGGACTAGCGGACACCGGGGAGCTGTTTTTT. Its translation: CASSHPSGLADTGELFF.

V is TRBV5-4 and J is TRBJ1-2; the D is unclear. The length of the CDR3 is 13 residues. Deletions cut 4 bases from V and 2 bases from J, with 9 bases between. The germline V gene has CDR1 SGHNT and CDR2 YYREEE (reference sequence). CDR3 nucleotides: TGTGCCAGCAGCCCTCAAGGGAACTATGGCTACACCTTC. Translated: CASSPQGNYGYTF. Based on the CDR3 plus reference TRBV5-4 and TRBJ1-2, the full variable domain is ETGVTQSPTHLIKTRGQQVTLRCSSQSGHNTVSWYQQALGQGPQFIFQYYREEENGRGNFPPRFSGLQFPNYSSELNVNALELDDSALYLCASSPQGNYGYTFGSGTRLTVV.

This clone is labeled medium-sized. The V and J genes are TRBV29-1 and TRBJ2-2; possible D gene TRBD1, 6 bases. V lost 7 bases, J lost 6 bases, and 15 bases lay in between. This CDR3 has 13 amino acids. Germline loops: CDR1 SQVTM, CDR2 ANQGSEA. CDR3 sequence: CSATGTGAGELFF. The CDR3 nucleotides are TGCAGCGCCACAGGGACCGGCGCCGGGGAGCTGTTTTTT.

The J gene is TRBJ2-7, the V gene TRBV7-8; the match to TRBD1 covers 9 bases. V trimming: 0 bases; J trimming: 4 bases; junction bases outside the gene matches: 4. This CDR3 comprises 15 residues. Germline assignment: CDR1 SGHVS and CDR2 FQNEAQ. CDR3 protein: CASSLADRGSYEQYF. CDR3 nucleotides: TGTGCCAGCAGCTTAGCGGACAGGGGTTCGTACGAGCAGTACTTC.

The rearrangement joins TRBV4-2 to TRBJ1-5; D remains ambiguous. CDR3 length equals 15 residues. V lost 1 base to trimming and J lost 1 base, with 8 bases between them. The germline CDR1 and CDR2 sequences are LGHNA and YNFKEQ. In nucleotides, the CDR3 is TGTGCCAGCAGCCAAGGGCACGGGAGCAATCAGCCCCAGCATTTT. Translated: CASSQGHGSNQPQHF.